This TCR beta chain is drawn from a study of blood T cells in healthy people across ages. Study results and limitations: Roughly linearly, TCR beta diversity per million T cells fell as age increased.

This clonotype was seen a handful of times. Its matching antigen is unknown. Then a second PCR, running roughly 7 to 11 cycles, was carried out with a sample-barcoded 5' primer and a J-beta primer mix. The authors tagged each cDNA molecule using a template-switch adaptor with 12 random nucleotides. CDR3-containing paired-end reads numbered at least 2.5 million in each sample. Each CDR3 protein gets one entry after TCRdb re-called the 5' RACE reads with MiXCR. Of approximately 1,000,000 distinct CDR3 sequences listed, roughly two fifths are singletons. V was clipped by 4 bases and J by 4 bases, with 14 bases between them. Looked up from germline, CDR1 is SGDLS and CDR2 is YYNGEE. This CDR3 has 14 amino acids.

This clonotype was sampled from a man younger than 35 in good health. The source material was blood. The chain has TRBV9 and TRBJ1-2, with D perhaps TRBD1 (5 bases). The CDR3 nucleotides are TGTGCCAGCAGCCCGACGACGGACATCTATGGCTACACCTTC. Amino acid sequence: CASSPTTDIYGYTF.